This T cell receptor beta chain was sequenced during a study of T and B cells in COVID-19 patients (dated by TCRdb to 2020 to 2022). The study in broad terms: In this study, adaptive immunity was profiled in COVID-19 patients who either had active infection or had recovered, using TRB and IGH repertoire sequencing of peripheral blood. Two patients belonged to both the recovered and active cohorts because samples were available from active disease and after recovery. In the active-infection cohort, about 90% of the roughly 20 patients had comorbidities linked to unfavorable COVID-19 outcome. An age-matched reference group of some 42 healthy donors negative for COVID-19 antibodies was used as the comparison for repertoire analyses. The repository of TCR and BCR sequences included roughly 70 time points from 37 patients, and more than 8.3 million TCR sequences were analysed. A median age of roughly 31 years was recorded in the recovered cohort versus roughly 67 years in the active-infection cohort. As many as 9 follow-up blood samples were taken per patient, and some of the samples covered different disease stages within the same individual. In the active-infection cohort, about 60% of the 20 patients were critically ill and required mechanical ventilation or ECMO. A recovered cohort included some 19 patients who provided roughly 22 samples, and most of these patients had mild to moderate COVID-19 treated on an outpatient basis.

The sequencer was an Illumina MiSeq. TRB rearrangements were amplified by multiplex PCR with BIOMED2 TRB-A/B primer pools. Illumina-compatible adapters and 7-nucleotide sample barcodes were attached to the amplicons through two consecutive PCRs. All library PCRs used Phusion HS II polymerase. Amplicons were purified from gel with the NucleoSpin Gel and PCR Clean-up kit, quantified on Qubit, and pooled at 4 to 4.5 nM. Before Illumina next-generation sequencing, the quality of the amplicon pool was assessed on an Agilent 2100 Bioanalyzer. Regarding the original processing steps: Annotation of TRB rearrangements was performed with MiXCR 3.0.8 using the default MiXCR reference library. Non-productive reads and sequences with fewer than 2 reads were removed, and each unique CDR3 nucleotide sequence was counted as one clone. Clonality, diversity, richness and V-J gene usage were computed in R 3.5.1. GLIPH2 was used to cluster TCRs based on CDR3 similarity, and OLGA was used to calculate the generation probabilities. GLIPH2 clusters were kept only when the clusters contained at least four unique TCR clonotypes present in at least three individuals. TCRdb passed the public sequencing reads through fastp at Q25 and MiXCR, retaining productive beta sequences. Rows are combined by CDR3 protein, so each entry shows the most common genes and DNA. These V and J calls derive from TCRdb rather than the authors' analysis. The sample data list about 3,000 distinct CDR3 sequences, and 22% of these were observed just once. The ten largest account for 15% to 20% of the sample.

This clonotype was seen only a few times. Its recognized antigen is unknown. Base qualities are not provided; no much larger clone lies one nucleotide away. Results and caveats for the whole study, not just this receptor: In active COVID-19, TRB repertoires were highly clonal, while at recovery, diversity and richness increased above the levels seen in healthy donors. Specific T cell subsets (CD4+/Treg/CD8+) and sorted SARS-CoV-2-responsive or tetramer+ T cells had not yet been sequenced, and these experiments were ongoing. In patients with COVID-19, the usage of TRBV/TRBJ genes was reported to be strongly skewed. The recovered cohort had 2,000 to 3,000 exclusive TCR clusters, including about 34 low-pGen clusters. Prospective validation of the reported TCR clusters was stated to be required before clinical use. Few blood samples were available from mildly ill patients while symptoms were present, and early samples from severe cases were likewise scarce. The cohort was considered too small to assess HLA contributions to COVID-19 susceptibility or severity.

V sheds 5 bases and J sheds 8 bases, leaving 9 bases between their ends. The germline V gene encodes CDR1 MDHEN and CDR2 SYDVKM. Reading from cysteine to phenylalanine, the CDR3 counts 11 amino acids. Only CDR3 DNA is held: 33 bases, read in frame from base 1. TRB repertoires were amplified using about 250-500 ng of genomic DNA isolated from blood. The material sequenced was blood. The receptor was derived from a human donor with active COVID-19. The sequence is built from TRBV28 and TRBJ1-2, and the D gene may be TRBD1, 6 bases matching. The sequenced DNA: TGTGCCAGCAGTACAGGGTACGGCTACACCTTC. This codes for CASSTGYGYTF.